There are a few counts of the clone carrying this TCR beta chain. The data are from a study of blood T cells in healthy people across ages. The use of a sample-barcoded 5' primer and a J-beta primer mix characterized a second PCR of about 7 to 12 cycles. TCRdb re-called the 5' RACE reads with MiXCR, one entry per CDR3 protein. Of over 700,000 distinct CDR3 sequences listed, around 25% are singletons. CDR1 is MNHEY and CDR2 is SVGEGT in the germline V gene. The CDR3 has 14 amino acids. The ends were cut back, 7 bases at V and 4 bases at J, with 11 bases in the middle. These data are also associated with another study on T cells of mothers and their children.

The sample consisted of blood. This chain joins TRBV6-2 or TRBV6-3 and TRBJ2-6; possibly TRBD1 for D (6 bases). The receptor comes from a boy younger than 18 in good health. In nucleotides, the CDR3 is TGTGCCAGCACTCCAGGGGTGGGGGCCAACGTCCTGACTTTC. Protein product: CASTPGVGANVLTF.